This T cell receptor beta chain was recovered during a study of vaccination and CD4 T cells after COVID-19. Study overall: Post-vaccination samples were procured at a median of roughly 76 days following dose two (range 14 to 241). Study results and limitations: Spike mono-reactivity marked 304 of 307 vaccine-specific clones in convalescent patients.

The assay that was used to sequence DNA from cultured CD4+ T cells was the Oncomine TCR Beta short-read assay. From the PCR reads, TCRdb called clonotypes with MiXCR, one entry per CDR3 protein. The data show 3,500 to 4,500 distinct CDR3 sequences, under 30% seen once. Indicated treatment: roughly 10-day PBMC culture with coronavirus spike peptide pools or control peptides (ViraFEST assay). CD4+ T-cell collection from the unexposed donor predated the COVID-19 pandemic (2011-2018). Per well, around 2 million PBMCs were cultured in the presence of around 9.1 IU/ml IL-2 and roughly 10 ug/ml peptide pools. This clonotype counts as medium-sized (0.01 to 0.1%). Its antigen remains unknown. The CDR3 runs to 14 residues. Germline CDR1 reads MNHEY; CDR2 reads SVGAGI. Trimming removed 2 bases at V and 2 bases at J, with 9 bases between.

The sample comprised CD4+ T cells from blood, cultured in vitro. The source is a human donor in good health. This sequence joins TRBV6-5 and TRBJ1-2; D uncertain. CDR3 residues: CASSYEGENYGYTF. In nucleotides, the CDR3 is TGTGCCAGCAGTTACGAGGGAGAGAACTATGGCTACACCTTC.